Below, one T cell receptor (beta chain) is given with its context. The antigen is unknown. This entry comes from a study of post-analysis software for immune sequencing data. Study details: Relapsing-remitting, secondary progressive and progressive-relapsing courses of multiple sclerosis were included. Whole-study results and caveats: Samples sharing a preparation batch grouped tightly together when assessed by F measure. In patients, TRBV5-6, TRBV5-1 and TRBV20-1 belonged to five TRBV segments found more frequently than in controls. Controls had significantly higher normalized Chao1 diversity than multiple sclerosis patients.

Unique molecular identifiers featured in each of the TCR beta cDNA libraries. Around 500,000 cDNA molecules were obtained from roughly 1 to 10 million T cells. TCRdb ran MiXCR on the PCR reads and lists one entry per CDR3 protein. The repertoire holds about 540,000 distinct CDR3 sequences, with less than 40% as singletons. V was shortened by 3 bases and J by 8 bases, with 17 bases between the two germline ends. The CDR3 spans 15 residues. CDR1 DFQATT and CDR2 SNEGSKA come from the germline V gene (reference sequence). The clonotype was recovered from a girl aged 2-17 years with multiple sclerosis. The chain employs TRBV20-1 and TRBJ1-6; D not resolved. The source material was blood. DNA for the CDR3: TGCAGTGCTAGCCTAGGAGACCCGGGTGATTCACCCCTCCACTTT. Translated, it gives CSASLGDPGDSPLHF.